This T cell receptor (beta chain) comes out of a study of blood T cell repertoires in COVID-19. Original handling: Quantification of nucleated cells was approximated via reference gene primer amplification. Assay: immunoSEQ multiplex PCR; the TCRdb copy retains only in-frame clones and omits some. V and J calls and clone size come straight from that table; D and trimming were deduced from the DNA. This table holds more than 150,000 clones, 90% found once. The germline gives CDR1 SEHNR, CDR2 FQNEAQ (reference sequence). With 5 bases clipped from V and 1 base from J, the junction kept 8 bases outside the gene matches. The CDR3 runs to 16 residues.

The chain couples TRBV7-9 to TRBJ1-2; 9 nucleotides agree with TRBD1. Source material: peripheral blood. The receptor was isolated from a man aged 50 or older with acute or convalescent COVID-19. CDR3 residues: CASSTGTGINNYGYTF. The CDR3 region has the DNA TGTGCCAGCAGCACCGGGACAGGGATTAATAACTATGGCTACACCTTC.